This T cell receptor beta chain was identified in a study of blood T cells in healthy people across ages. General observations from the study: Per million T cells, TCR beta diversity dropped roughly linearly as age increased. A strong correlation between TCR beta diversity and naive T cell percentage was seen.

From germline, CDR1 is DFQATT and CDR2 SNEGSKA (reference sequence). V was pared by 5 bases and J by 7 bases, with 12 bases between. The CDR3 spans 13 residues. Through a sample-barcoded 5' primer and a J-beta primer mix, a second PCR was run for roughly 7 to 12 cycles. TCRdb independently ran MiXCR on the 5' RACE reads; one entry per CDR3 protein. The table shows 1.5 million to 2 million distinct CDR3 sequences, with about 31% occurring only once. The study recruited healthy Caucasian donors from Russia who were aged about 6 to 90. On this clonotype itself: What it binds is unknown.

The J gene is TRBJ1-6, the V gene TRBV20-1; tentative D call: TRBD1 (6 bases). Sample: blood. The receptor was isolated from a woman aged 25-40 years in good health. In DNA form, the CDR3 reads TGCAGTGCTTCAGGGGATTGGAATTCACCCCTCCACTTT. It is translated as CSASGDWNSPLHF.